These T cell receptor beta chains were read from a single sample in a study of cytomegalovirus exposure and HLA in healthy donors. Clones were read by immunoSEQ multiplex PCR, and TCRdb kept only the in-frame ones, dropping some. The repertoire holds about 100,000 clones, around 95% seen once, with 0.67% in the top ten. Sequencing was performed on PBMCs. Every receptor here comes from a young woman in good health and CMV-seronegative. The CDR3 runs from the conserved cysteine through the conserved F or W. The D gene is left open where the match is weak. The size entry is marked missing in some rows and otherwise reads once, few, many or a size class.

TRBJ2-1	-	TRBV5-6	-	CASSRGQIYNEQFF	TGTGCCAGCAGCCGAGGACAGATTTACAATGAGCAGTTCTTC
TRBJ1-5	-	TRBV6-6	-	CASSYPSGHQPQHF	TGTGCCAGCAGTTACCCCTCAGGCCATCAGCCCCAGCATTTT
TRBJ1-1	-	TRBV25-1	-	CASYGGLMTEAFF	TGTGCCAGTTATGGGGGCTTAATGACTGAAGCTTTCTTT
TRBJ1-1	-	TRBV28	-	CASSLVTANTEAFF	TGTGCCAGCAGTTTAGTTACAGCGAACACTGAAGCTTTCTTT
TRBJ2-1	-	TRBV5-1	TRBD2	CASSLGGLATAEQFF	TGCGCCAGCAGCTTGGGGGGACTAGCTACCGCTGAGCAGTTCTTC
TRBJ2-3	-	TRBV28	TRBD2	CASSLLTSGGLRDTQYF	TGTGCCAGCAGTTTACTGACTAGCGGGGGGCTCCGAGATACGCAGTATTTT
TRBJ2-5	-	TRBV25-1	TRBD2	CASSELGLAGVETQYF	TGTGCCAGCAGTGAATTAGGACTAGCGGGGGTGGAGACCCAGTACTTC
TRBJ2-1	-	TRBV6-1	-	CASSEDLQGQFF	TGTGCCAGCAGTGAAGATCTCCAGGGGCAGTTCTTC
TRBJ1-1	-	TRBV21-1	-	CASSKAGGRRHTEAFF	TGTGCCAGCAGCAAAGCCGGGGGAAGGAGGCACACTGAAGCTTTCTTT
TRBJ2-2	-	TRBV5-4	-	CASSRQATGELFF	TGTGCCAGCAGCCGACAGGCCACCGGGGAGCTGTTTTTT
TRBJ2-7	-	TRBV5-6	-	CASSPPTGPGYEQYF	TGTGCCAGCAGCCCCCCGACAGGTCCCGGCTACGAGCAGTACTTC
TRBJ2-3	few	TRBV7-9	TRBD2	CASSFIAGGSTDTQYF	TGTGCCAGCAGCTTCATAGCGGGGGGGAGCACAGATACGCAGTATTTT
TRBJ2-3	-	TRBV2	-	CASSPGLSISGDTQYF	TGTGCCAGCAGCCCGGGACTGTCTATAAGCGGGGATACGCAGTATTTT
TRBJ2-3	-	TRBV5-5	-	CASSPNAGGSTDTQYF	TGTGCCAGCAGCCCGAACGCGGGCGGTAGCACAGATACGCAGTATTTT